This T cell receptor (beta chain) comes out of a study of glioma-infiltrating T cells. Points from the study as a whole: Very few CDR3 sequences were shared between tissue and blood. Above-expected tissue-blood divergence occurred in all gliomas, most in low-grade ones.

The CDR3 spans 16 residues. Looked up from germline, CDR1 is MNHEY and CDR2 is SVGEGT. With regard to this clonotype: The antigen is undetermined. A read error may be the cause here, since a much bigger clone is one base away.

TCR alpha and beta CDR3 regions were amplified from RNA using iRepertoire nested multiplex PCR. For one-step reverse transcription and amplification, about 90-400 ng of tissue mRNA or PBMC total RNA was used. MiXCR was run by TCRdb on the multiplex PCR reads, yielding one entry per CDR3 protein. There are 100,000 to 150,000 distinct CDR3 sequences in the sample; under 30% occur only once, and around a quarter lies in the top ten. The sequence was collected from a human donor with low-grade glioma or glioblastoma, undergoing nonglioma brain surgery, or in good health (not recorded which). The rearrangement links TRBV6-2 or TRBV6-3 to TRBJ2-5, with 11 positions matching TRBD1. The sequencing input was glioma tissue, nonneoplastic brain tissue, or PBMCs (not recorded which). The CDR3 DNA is TGTGCCAGCAGTGACCGGGACAGGGGGTCTTGGGAGACCAAGTACTTC. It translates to CASSDRDRGSWETKYF.